What follows describes a single T cell receptor (beta chain). Its antigen is unknown. The sample is drawn from a study of T cell responses to AZD1222 COVID-19 vaccine. General study results and limits: Nearly half of the spike-specific TCRs reportedly recognize variant regions that carry no mutations. Elevations in Spike-specific TCR breadth and depth followed administration of two AZD1222 doses. Donor demographics were predominantly white British with a female majority; clonal diversity may be underestimated. CD4 TCRs linked to vaccination spanned spike, dominating at 160-218 and 743-854.

The CDR3 spans 20 residues. Trimming cost V 5 bases and J 5 bases; bases outside gene matches: 26. The germline V gene encodes CDR1 MNHNY and CDR2 SVGAGI (reference sequence). Profiling relied on immunoSEQ multiplex PCR, and the TCRdb table lists in-frame clones only, not all of them. Found here are under 140,000 clones, roughly 92% of them singletons; the top ten hold roughly 2.7%. The chain carries TRBV6-6 and TRBJ2-5; 7 bases line up with TRBD1. Specimen: peripheral blood, collected 28 days after the second AZD1222 dose. The receptor was derived from an adult who received the AZD1222 COVID-19 vaccine. CDR3 sequence reads: CASSPRQGSSAAYWYETQYF. As DNA, the CDR3 is TGTGCCAGCAGTCCGCGACAGGGAAGTTCGGCGGCCTACTGGTACGAGACCCAGTACTTC.